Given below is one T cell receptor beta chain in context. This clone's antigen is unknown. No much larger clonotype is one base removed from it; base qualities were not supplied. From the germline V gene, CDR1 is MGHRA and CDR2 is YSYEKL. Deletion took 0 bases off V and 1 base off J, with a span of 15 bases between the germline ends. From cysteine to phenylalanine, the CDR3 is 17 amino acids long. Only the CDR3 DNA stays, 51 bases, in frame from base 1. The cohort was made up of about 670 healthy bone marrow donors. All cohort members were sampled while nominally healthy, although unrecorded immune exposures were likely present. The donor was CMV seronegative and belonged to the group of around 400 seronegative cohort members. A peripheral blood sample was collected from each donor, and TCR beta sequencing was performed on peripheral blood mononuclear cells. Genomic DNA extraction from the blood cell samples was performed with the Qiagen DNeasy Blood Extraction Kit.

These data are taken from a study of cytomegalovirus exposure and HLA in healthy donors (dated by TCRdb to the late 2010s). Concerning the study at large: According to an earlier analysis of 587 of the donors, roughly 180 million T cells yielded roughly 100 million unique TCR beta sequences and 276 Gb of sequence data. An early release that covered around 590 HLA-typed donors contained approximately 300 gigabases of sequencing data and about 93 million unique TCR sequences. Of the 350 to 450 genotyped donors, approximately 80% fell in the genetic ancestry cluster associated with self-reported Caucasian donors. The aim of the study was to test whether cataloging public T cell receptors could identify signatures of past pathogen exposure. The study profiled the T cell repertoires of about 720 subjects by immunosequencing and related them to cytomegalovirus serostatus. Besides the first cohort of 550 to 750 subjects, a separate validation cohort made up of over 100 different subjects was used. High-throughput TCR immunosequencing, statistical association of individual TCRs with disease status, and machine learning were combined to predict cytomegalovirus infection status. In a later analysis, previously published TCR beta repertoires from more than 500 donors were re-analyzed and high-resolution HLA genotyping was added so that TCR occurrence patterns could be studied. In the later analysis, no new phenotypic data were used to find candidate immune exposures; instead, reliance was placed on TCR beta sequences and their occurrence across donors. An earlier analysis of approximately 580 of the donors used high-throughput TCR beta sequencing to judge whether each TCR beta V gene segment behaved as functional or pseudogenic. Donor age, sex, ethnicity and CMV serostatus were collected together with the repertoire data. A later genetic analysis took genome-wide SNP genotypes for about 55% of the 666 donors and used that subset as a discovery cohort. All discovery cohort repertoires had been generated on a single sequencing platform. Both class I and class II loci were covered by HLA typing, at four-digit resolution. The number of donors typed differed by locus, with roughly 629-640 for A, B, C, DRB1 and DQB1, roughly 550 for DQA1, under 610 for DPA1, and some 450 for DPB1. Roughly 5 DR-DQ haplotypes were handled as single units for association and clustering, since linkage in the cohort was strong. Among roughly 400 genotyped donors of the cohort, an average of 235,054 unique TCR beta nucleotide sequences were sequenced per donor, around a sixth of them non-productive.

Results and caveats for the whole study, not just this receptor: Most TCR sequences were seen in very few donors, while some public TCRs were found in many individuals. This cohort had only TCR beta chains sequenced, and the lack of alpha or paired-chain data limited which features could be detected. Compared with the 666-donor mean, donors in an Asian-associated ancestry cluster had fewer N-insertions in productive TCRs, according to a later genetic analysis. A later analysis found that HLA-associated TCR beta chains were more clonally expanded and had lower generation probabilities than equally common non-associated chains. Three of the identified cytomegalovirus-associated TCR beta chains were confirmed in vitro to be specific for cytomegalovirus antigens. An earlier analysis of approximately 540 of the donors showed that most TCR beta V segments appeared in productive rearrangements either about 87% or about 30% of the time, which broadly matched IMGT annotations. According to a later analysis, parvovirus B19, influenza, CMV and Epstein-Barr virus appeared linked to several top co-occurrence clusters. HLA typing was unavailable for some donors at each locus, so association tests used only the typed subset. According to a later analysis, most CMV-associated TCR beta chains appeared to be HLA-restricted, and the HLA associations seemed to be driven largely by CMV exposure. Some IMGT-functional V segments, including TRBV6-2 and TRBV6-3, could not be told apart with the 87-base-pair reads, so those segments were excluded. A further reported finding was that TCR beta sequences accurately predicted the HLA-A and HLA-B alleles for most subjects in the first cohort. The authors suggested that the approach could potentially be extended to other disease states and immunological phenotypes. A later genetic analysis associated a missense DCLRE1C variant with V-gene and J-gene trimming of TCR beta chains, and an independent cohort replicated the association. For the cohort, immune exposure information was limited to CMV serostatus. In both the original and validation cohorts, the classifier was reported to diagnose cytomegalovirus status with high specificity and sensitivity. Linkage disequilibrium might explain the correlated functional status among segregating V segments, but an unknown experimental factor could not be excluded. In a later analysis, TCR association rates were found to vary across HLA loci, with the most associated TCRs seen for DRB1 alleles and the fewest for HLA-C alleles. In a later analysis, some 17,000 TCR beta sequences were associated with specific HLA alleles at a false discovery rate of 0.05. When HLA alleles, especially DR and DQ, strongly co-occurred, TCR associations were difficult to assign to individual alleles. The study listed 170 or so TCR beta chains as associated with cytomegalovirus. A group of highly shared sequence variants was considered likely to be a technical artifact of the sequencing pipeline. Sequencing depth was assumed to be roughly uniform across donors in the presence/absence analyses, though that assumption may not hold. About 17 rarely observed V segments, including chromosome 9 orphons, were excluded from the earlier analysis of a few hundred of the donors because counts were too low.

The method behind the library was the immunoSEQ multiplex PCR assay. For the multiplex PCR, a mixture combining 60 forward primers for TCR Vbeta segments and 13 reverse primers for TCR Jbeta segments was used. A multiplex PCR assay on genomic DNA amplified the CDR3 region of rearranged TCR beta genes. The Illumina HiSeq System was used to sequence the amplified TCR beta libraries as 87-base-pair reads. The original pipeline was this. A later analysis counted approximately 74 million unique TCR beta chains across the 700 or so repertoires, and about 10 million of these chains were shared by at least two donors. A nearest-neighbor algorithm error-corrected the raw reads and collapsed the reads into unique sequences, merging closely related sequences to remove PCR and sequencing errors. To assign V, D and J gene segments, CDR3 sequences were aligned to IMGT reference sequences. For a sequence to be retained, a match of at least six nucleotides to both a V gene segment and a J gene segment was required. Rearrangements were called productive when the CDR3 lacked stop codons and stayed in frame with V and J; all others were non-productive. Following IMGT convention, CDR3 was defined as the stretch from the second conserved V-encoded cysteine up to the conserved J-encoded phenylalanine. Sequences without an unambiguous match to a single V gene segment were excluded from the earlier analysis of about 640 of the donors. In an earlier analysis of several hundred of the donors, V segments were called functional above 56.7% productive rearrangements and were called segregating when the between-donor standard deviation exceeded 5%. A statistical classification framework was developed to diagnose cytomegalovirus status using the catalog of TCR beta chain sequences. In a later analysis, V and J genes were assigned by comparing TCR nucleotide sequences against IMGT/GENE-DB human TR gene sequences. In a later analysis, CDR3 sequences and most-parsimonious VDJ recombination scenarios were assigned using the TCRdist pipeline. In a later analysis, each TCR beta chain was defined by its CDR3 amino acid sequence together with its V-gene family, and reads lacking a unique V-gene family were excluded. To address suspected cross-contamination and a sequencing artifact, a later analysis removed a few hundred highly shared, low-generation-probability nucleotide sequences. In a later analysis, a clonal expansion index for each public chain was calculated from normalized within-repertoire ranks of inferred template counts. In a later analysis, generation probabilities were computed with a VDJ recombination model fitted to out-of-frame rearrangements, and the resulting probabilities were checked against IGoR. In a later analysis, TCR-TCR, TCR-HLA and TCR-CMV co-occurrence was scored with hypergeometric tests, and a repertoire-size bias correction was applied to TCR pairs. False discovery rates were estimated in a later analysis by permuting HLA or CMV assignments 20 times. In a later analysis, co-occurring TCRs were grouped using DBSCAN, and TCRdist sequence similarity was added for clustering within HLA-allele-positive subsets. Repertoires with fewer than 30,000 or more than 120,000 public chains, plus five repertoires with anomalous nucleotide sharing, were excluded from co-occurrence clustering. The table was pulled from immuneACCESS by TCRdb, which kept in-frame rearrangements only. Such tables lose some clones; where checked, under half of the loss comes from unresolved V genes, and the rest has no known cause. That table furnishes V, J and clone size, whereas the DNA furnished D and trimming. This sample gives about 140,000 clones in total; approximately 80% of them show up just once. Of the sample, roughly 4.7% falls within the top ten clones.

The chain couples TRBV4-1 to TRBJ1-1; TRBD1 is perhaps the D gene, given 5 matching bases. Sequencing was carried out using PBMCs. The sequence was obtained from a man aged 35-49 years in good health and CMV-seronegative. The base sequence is TGCGCCAGCAGCCAAGATTTAAGGGGCGGCGGGAACACTGAAGCTTTCTTT. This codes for CASSQDLRGGGNTEAFF.